The 10 T cell receptor beta chains below come from one sample, sequenced in a study of control samples from healthy donors and cancer patients. Repertoires were generated with immunoSEQ multiplex PCR, while TCRdb's copy carries only in-frame clones and drops some. The data show more than 75,000 clones, roughly 84% seen once. Sequencing was performed on PBMCs. The receptor set was obtained from a man in his 70s with lung cancer.

J is TRBJ1-4 and V is TRBV5-5; D unresolved. Germline CDR1 SGHKS, CDR2 YYEKEE (reference sequence). V was cut by 1 base and J by 0 bases, with 4 bases left in between. The CDR3 covers 14 residues. CDR3 DNA: TGTGCCAGCAGCTTGATGACAACTAATGAAAAACTGTTTTTT. It yields the protein CASSLMTTNEKLFF.

The genes are TRBV7-9 and TRBJ2-3, with 7 bases aligning to TRBD1. V gave up 5 bases and J gave up 3 bases; unmatched junction bases: 8. The CDR3 spans 15 residues. Germline V gene sequence: CDR1 SEHNR, CDR2 FQNEAQ (reference sequence). Here the CDR3 DNA reads TGTGCCAGCAGCCCCGGGACAGTCAGTACAGATACGCAGTATTTT. It specifies CASSPGTVSTDTQYF.

The CDR3 spells CASSAIQGARNGYTF. Here the CDR3 DNA reads TGTGCCAGTAGCGCAATTCAGGGGGCGCGTAATGGCTACACCTTC. The rearrangement uses TRBV19 and TRBJ1-2; 8 positions match TRBD1. V was clipped by 6 bases and J by 6 bases; unmatched bases: 12. The CDR3 length is 15 residues. Germline assignment: CDR1 LNHDA and CDR2 SQIVND (reference sequence).

This clone was recorded only once. The genes are TRBV2 and TRBJ1-5, with 7 positions matching TRBD1. Per germline, CDR1 SNHLY and CDR2 FYNNEI. The junction had 9 bases not matched to a gene; V was cut back by 5 bases and J by 5 bases. The CDR3 covers 15 residues. The CDR3 DNA reads as TGTGCCAGCAGTCATGGGAAGGGGGCATATCAGCCCCAGCATTTT. The encoded protein is CASSHGKGAYQPQHF.

This clone has just a few counts. The V and J genes are TRBV6-5 and TRBJ2-5; D ambiguous. V lost 7 bases, J lost 4 bases, and 7 bases lay in between. Germline values: CDR1 MNHEY, CDR2 SVGAGI. The CDR3 has 11 residues. CDR3 sequence: CASTGVETQYF. For the CDR3, the DNA is TGTGCCAGCACCGGAGTAGAGACCCAGTACTTC.

V and J are TRBV20-1 and TRBJ2-6; possible D gene TRBD1, 5 bases. V lost 3 bases to trimming and J lost 0 bases, with 9 bases between them. The CDR3 extends over 15 amino acids. The germline V gene has CDR1 DFQATT and CDR2 SNEGSKA (reference sequence). As DNA, the CDR3 is TGCAGTGCTAGTAAGGGGAACTCTGGGGCCAACGTCCTGACTTTC. This encodes CSASKGNSGANVLTF.

A note on this clone: One end of the junction fails to match germline, which may point to a read error. The chain couples TRBV2 to TRBJ1-6, with D perhaps matching TRBD1 (6 bases). This CDR3 has 14 residues. Germline loops: CDR1 SNHLY, CDR2 FYNNEI. The chain's CDR3 is CASSVIDGQIFFRF. In nucleotides, the CDR3 is TGTGCCAGCAGTGTTATCGACGGACAGATTTTCTTCCGTTTT.

The chain combines TRBV7-8 with TRBJ2-7, with TRBD2 identical over 7 bases. The CDR3 contains 16 residues. The germline V gene has CDR1 SGHVS and CDR2 FQNEAQ. V lost 0 bases and J lost 6; bases outside the gene matches: 11. The CDR3 loop is CASSLAGSGARAEQYF. For the CDR3, the DNA is TGTGCCAGCAGCTTAGCGGGCAGCGGGGCTCGGGCCGAGCAGTACTTC.

The V and J genes are TRBV27 and TRBJ2-3, with no clear D. Trimming took off 6 bases at V and 4 bases at J, with 14 bases between the two ends. Germline V CDR1 and CDR2: MNHEY, SMNVEV (reference sequence). The CDR3 sequence is 14 residues long. CDR3 DNA: TGTGCCAGCAGGTCTTTCAACACTCCAGATACGCAGTATTTT. Translated: CASRSFNTPDTQYF.

The V call is TRBV25-1, the J call TRBJ1-5; D is possibly TRBD1 (5 bases). V gave up 3 bases and J gave up 4 bases, with 16 bases separating them. This CDR3 spans 16 amino acids. Germline CDR1 and CDR2: MGHDK and SYGVNS. CDR3 residues: CASSEGGAQRNQPQHF. CDR3 coding DNA: TGTGCCAGCAGTGAGGGTGGGGCGCAGAGGAATCAGCCCCAGCATTTT. Complete variable domain (other parts from reference TRBV25-1 and TRBJ1-5): EADIYQTPRYLVIGTGKKITLECSQTMGHDKMYWYQQDPGMELHLIHYSYGVNSTEKGDLSSESTVSRIRTEHFPLTLESARPSHTSQYLCASSEGGAQRNQPQHFGDGTRLSIL.